The T cell receptor beta chain described here comes from a study of T-cell reconstitution after alpha-beta-depleted transplantation in children. Study results and caveats: Expanded graft clones numbering several hundred reportedly gave rise to alpha-beta T cells about two months after transplant. It was newly produced T cells that mostly accounted for T-cell counts and diversity one year after transplant. Day-60 TCRbeta diversity that was high in some patients was derived from surviving recipient T cells and thymic progenitors.

Germline CDR1 reads MDHEN; CDR2 reads SYDVKM. There are 15 residues in the CDR3. V lost 6 bases and J lost 1; bases outside the gene matches: 7. This clonotype has a count of ten or more. Its antigen is not identified. As it was prepared, the TCRbeta library received unique molecular identifiers. MiXCR was run by TCRdb on the PCR reads, yielding one entry per CDR3 protein. The sample holds around 700,000 distinct CDR3 sequences; under 15% are singletons and the top ten take 0.79%. The J gene is TRBJ2-5, the V gene TRBV28; TRBD2 agrees at 8 bases. Sequenced here: PBMCs, sampled before TCRalphabeta/CD19-depleted stem cell transplant. This clonotype was obtained from a girl aged 2-15 years with congenital amegakaryocytic thrombocytopenia, due to receive a stem cell transplant. The CDR3 DNA sequence: TGTGCCAGCAGACCTTTGGCGGGAGGCCAAGAGACCCAGTACTTC. Protein product: CASRPLAGGQETQYF.